The T cell receptor (beta chain) under discussion was sequenced for a study of CD8 T cells in ankylosing spondylitis. The study's findings and limits: With a CD8+ phenotype, disease-linked clones were relatively rare in peripheral blood. Characteristic, it appeared, of ankylosing spondylitis blood was a TCR beta motif of roughly eight highly homologous variants. There were earlier reports of some motif variants in reactive arthritis synovial fluid and blood. Reportedly, disease-linked clones are significantly enriched in ankylosing spondylitis patients' matched synovial fluid.

This clonotype was seen at least ten times. Its antigen is as yet unknown. The V end lost 0 bases, the J end lost 2 bases, and 8 bases lay between the germline ends. There are 15 residues in the CDR3. Germline CDR1 KGHSH, CDR2 LQKENI. Quantitative 5'-RACE was performed with molecular barcodes, and it yielded the TCR beta libraries. A single record per CDR3 protein comes from TCRdb applying MiXCR to the 5' RACE reads. Of about 210,000 distinct CDR3 sequences in the sample, 6% to 8% were seen once. The TCR sequence derives from a male donor with ankylosing spondylitis. V is TRBV18 and J is TRBJ2-1; D is possibly TRBD2 (6 bases). Sequencing used blood, either unsorted or a sorted T cell fraction (not recorded which). The CDR3 sequence is CASSPPRGAYNEQFF. CDR3 nucleotides: TGTGCCAGCTCACCACCCCGCGGGGCCTACAATGAGCAGTTCTTC.